Described below is a single TCR beta chain sequence and its context. The data were taken from a study of regulatory T cells in long-lasting Graves disease. CDR3-region Arm-PCR and iRepertoire HTBI primers produced the TCR beta libraries. TCRdb independently ran MiXCR on the multiplex PCR reads; one entry per CDR3 protein. This sample has fewer than 650,000 distinct CDR3 sequences; roughly 15% occur once, and the top ten carry approximately 20%. Time point denoted: newly diagnosed GD, antithyroid drugs for less than 3 months. Construction of the TCR library relied on RNA isolated from PBMCs. Germline lookup yields CDR1 MDHEN and CDR2 SYDVKM. This CDR3 comprises 13 residues. The germline V and J ends were trimmed by 10 bases and 4 bases, with 17 bases remaining between them. The same sample was also studied in work on T cells in Graves' hyperthyroidism and ophthalmopathy.

This clonotype originated in a woman aged 25 to 39 with Graves disease. The rearrangement links TRBV28 to TRBJ2-7; tentative D call: TRBD1 (6 bases). The sequenced sample was peripheral blood mononuclear cells (PBMCs), obtained at new diagnosis, from a patient treated with antithyroid drugs. The CDR3 sequence is CATSQGAEYEQYF. CDR3 sequence (DNA): TGTGCCACATCACAGGGCGCGGAGTACGAGCAGTACTTC.